This is a list of T cell receptor beta chains from one sample in a study of blood T cell repertoires in COVID-19. Some clones are missing from TCRdb's copy, which holds only in-frame ones; the method was immunoSEQ multiplex PCR. The sample has about 69,000 clones, 75% to 85% seen once. Sequencing used peripheral blood. These receptors originate from a human donor in a cohort sampled during active COVID-19. Each CDR3 is given with its conserved first and last residue. The order of the fields is CDR3 DNA, CDR3 protein, D gene, V gene, clone size, J gene. A D gene is named only where the DNA matches it firmly. Size tells how often a clone was seen (once, few, many) or the class of an expanded clone, and some rows leave it out.

cdr3_nt: TGTGCCAGCAGTTTAAATGGGGCGTCCTACAATGAGCAGTTCTTC
cdr3_aa: CASSLNGASYNEQFF
d_call: -
v_call: TRBV27
clone_size: -
j_call: TRBJ2-1

cdr3_nt: TGTGCCAGCAGAACCGGGACACCCCCCTATGGCTACACCTTC
cdr3_aa: CASRTGTPPYGYTF
d_call: -
v_call: TRBV6-5
clone_size: -
j_call: TRBJ1-2

cdr3_nt: TGTGCCACCAGTCGCGGGGCGAACACCGGGGAGCTGTTTTTT
cdr3_aa: CATSRGANTGELFF
d_call: -
v_call: TRBV24-1
clone_size: few
j_call: TRBJ2-2

cdr3_nt: TGTGCCAGCAGCTTAGGGGCTAGCGGAAGAACAGATACGCAGTATTTT
cdr3_aa: CASSLGASGRTDTQYF
d_call: TRBD2
v_call: TRBV11-2
clone_size: once
j_call: TRBJ2-3

cdr3_nt: TGTGCCAGCAGCTGGGGGCAGACCTACGAGCAGTACTTC
cdr3_aa: CASSWGQTYEQYF
d_call: -
v_call: TRBV7-9
clone_size: -
j_call: TRBJ2-7

cdr3_nt: TGTGCCAGCAGCTTAGCGCGCGTACTCCCCTACGAGCAGTACTTC
cdr3_aa: CASSLARVLPYEQYF
d_call: -
v_call: TRBV7-2
clone_size: -
j_call: TRBJ2-7

cdr3_nt: TGTGCCTCTGGGGCAGTCCAATTTTACGAGCAGTACTTC
cdr3_aa: CASGAVQFYEQYF
d_call: -
v_call: TRBV7-8
clone_size: -
j_call: TRBJ2-7

cdr3_nt: TGTGCCAGCAGAAGTGGACTAGCGGGAACGGCAGAGACCCAGTACTTC
cdr3_aa: CASRSGLAGTAETQYF
d_call: TRBD2
v_call: TRBV28
clone_size: -
j_call: TRBJ2-5

cdr3_nt: TGTGCCAGTAGTATAGGGGCGCGGACAGGGTACAATGAGCAGTTCTTC
cdr3_aa: CASSIGARTGYNEQFF
d_call: TRBD1
v_call: TRBV19
clone_size: -
j_call: TRBJ2-1

cdr3_nt: TGTGCCAGCAGTGAGGACAGCCATGTGAACACTGAAGCTTTCTTT
cdr3_aa: CASSEDSHVNTEAFF
d_call: -
v_call: TRBV25-1
clone_size: -
j_call: TRBJ1-1

cdr3_nt: TGTGCCACCAGCAGAGCCGCAGGGGGATACGAGCAGTACTTC
cdr3_aa: CATSRAAGGYEQYF
d_call: TRBD1
v_call: TRBV15
clone_size: -
j_call: TRBJ2-7

cdr3_nt: TGTGCCAGCAGTCCGACAGGGGAGCTAGGCTACACCTTC
cdr3_aa: CASSPTGELGYTF
d_call: TRBD1
v_call: TRBV6-5
clone_size: -
j_call: TRBJ1-2

cdr3_nt: TGTGCCAGTACCAAGCGGGATACGAACACCGGGGAGCTGTTTTTT
cdr3_aa: CASTKRDTNTGELFF
d_call: TRBD2
v_call: TRBV19
clone_size: -
j_call: TRBJ2-2

cdr3_nt: TGTGCCAGCACCCTTTGGGGGCGGTTAGAGACCCAGTACTTC
cdr3_aa: CASTLWGRLETQYF
d_call: -
v_call: TRBV2
clone_size: few
j_call: TRBJ2-5

cdr3_nt: TGTGCCAGCTCCTCCCAGGACTATAATTCACCCCTCCACTTT
cdr3_aa: CASSSQDYNSPLHF
d_call: -
v_call: TRBV19
clone_size: -
j_call: TRBJ1-6

cdr3_nt: TGTGCCAGCACCAACGGGGGCTCCTACGAGCAGTACTTC
cdr3_aa: CASTNGGSYEQYF
d_call: -
v_call: TRBV2
clone_size: -
j_call: TRBJ2-7

cdr3_nt: TGTGCCAGCAGTCCGACGGGTGGCGGCTACACCTTC
cdr3_aa: CASSPTGGGYTF
d_call: -
v_call: TRBV6-6
clone_size: -
j_call: TRBJ1-2

cdr3_nt: TGCGCCAGCAGCCCCGGGACTAGCGGGGGTGAGGTGGGAGCCAAAAACATTCAGTACTTC
cdr3_aa: CASSPGTSGGEVGAKNIQYF
d_call: TRBD2
v_call: TRBV5-1
clone_size: few
j_call: TRBJ2-4

cdr3_nt: TGTGCCAGCAGCTTATCTCAGGAAGAGACCCAGTACTTC
cdr3_aa: CASSLSQEETQYF
d_call: -
v_call: TRBV7-2
clone_size: -
j_call: TRBJ2-5

cdr3_nt: TGTGCCAGCAGCTTTCGGGACAAAACAGCCTCCTATAATTCACCCCTCCACTTT
cdr3_aa: CASSFRDKTASYNSPLHF
d_call: -
v_call: TRBV5-5
clone_size: -
j_call: TRBJ1-6

cdr3_nt: TGTGCCACCAGGGTTACAGGAGAAACTAACTATGGCTACACCTTC
cdr3_aa: CATRVTGETNYGYTF
d_call: -
v_call: TRBV15
clone_size: -
j_call: TRBJ1-2

cdr3_nt: TGCGCCAGCAGCCAAGTAACTGGGACAGTCCAGCCCCAGCATTTT
cdr3_aa: CASSQVTGTVQPQHF
d_call: TRBD1
v_call: TRBV4-1
clone_size: -
j_call: TRBJ1-5

cdr3_nt: TGCGCCAGCAGCGGATATGACAGGGGTGGCAATCAGCCCCAGCATTTT
cdr3_aa: CASSGYDRGGNQPQHF
d_call: TRBD1
v_call: TRBV5-1
clone_size: -
j_call: TRBJ1-5

cdr3_nt: TGTGCCAGCTCACCACTCGGAGGGACCCCGGGGAGTAACTATGGCTACACCTTC
cdr3_aa: CASSPLGGTPGSNYGYTF
d_call: -
v_call: TRBV18
clone_size: once
j_call: TRBJ1-2

cdr3_nt: TGTGCCAGCAGGATGGGGACAGGGGGCAATCAGCCCCAGCATTTT
cdr3_aa: CASRMGTGGNQPQHF
d_call: TRBD1
v_call: TRBV2
clone_size: -
j_call: TRBJ1-5

cdr3_nt: TGTGCCAGCAGCCAAGGAGACAGGGACAATCAGCCCCAGCATTTT
cdr3_aa: CASSQGDRDNQPQHF
d_call: TRBD1
v_call: TRBV3-1/TRBV3-2
clone_size: few
j_call: TRBJ1-5

cdr3_nt: TGTGCCAGCAGCCAAGCTCAGGGGCATGGAAACACCATATATTTT
cdr3_aa: CASSQAQGHGNTIYF
d_call: -
v_call: TRBV6-6
clone_size: -
j_call: TRBJ1-3

cdr3_nt: TGTGCCAGTAGTCGAGGAAGCCAGCCCCAGCATTTT
cdr3_aa: CASSRGSQPQHF
d_call: -
v_call: TRBV19
clone_size: -
j_call: TRBJ1-5

cdr3_nt: TGTGCCAGCAGCCAGGGACAGGGGACTCGCTACGAGCAGTACTTC
cdr3_aa: CASSQGQGTRYEQYF
d_call: TRBD1
v_call: TRBV3-1/TRBV3-2
clone_size: -
j_call: TRBJ2-7

cdr3_nt: TGTGCCAGCAGCGCCGGACAGAGCAATCAGCCCCAGCATTTT
cdr3_aa: CASSAGQSNQPQHF
d_call: -
v_call: TRBV9
clone_size: -
j_call: TRBJ1-5

cdr3_nt: TGTGCCAGTACAAGAGCGGGAGTAGGGCAAGAGACCCAGTACTTC
cdr3_aa: CASTRAGVGQETQYF
d_call: TRBD2
v_call: TRBV19
clone_size: -
j_call: TRBJ2-5

cdr3_nt: TGTGCCAGCAGTTTAGTTCCGTACGAGCAGTACTTC
cdr3_aa: CASSLVPYEQYF
d_call: -
v_call: TRBV12-3/TRBV12-4
clone_size: -
j_call: TRBJ2-7

cdr3_nt: TGCGCCAGCAGCCAAGCACCGGGACAGGGGCCTGCTTTGCTGAGCACAGATACGCAGTATTTT
cdr3_aa: CASSQAPGQGPALLSTDTQYF
d_call: TRBD1
v_call: TRBV4-1
clone_size: -
j_call: TRBJ2-3

cdr3_nt: TGCGCCAGCAGGGGAGAAGGTATAGGGACAGTGCAGACCCAGTACTTC
cdr3_aa: CASRGEGIGTVQTQYF
d_call: TRBD1
v_call: TRBV5-1
clone_size: -
j_call: TRBJ2-5

cdr3_nt: TGTGCCAGTAGTCCGGGGAGAGAGAACTCTGGAAACACCATATATTTT
cdr3_aa: CASSPGRENSGNTIYF
d_call: -
v_call: TRBV19
clone_size: -
j_call: TRBJ1-3

cdr3_nt: TGTGCCAGTAGTACGGGGGGCGCAATCAGCACAGATACGCAGTATTTT
cdr3_aa: CASSTGGAISTDTQYF
d_call: -
v_call: TRBV19
clone_size: -
j_call: TRBJ2-3

cdr3_nt: TGTGCCAGCAGACTATACAGGGAATCCTACGAGCAGTACTTC
cdr3_aa: CASRLYRESYEQYF
d_call: -
v_call: TRBV6-5
clone_size: once
j_call: TRBJ2-7

cdr3_nt: TGTGCCAGCAGCTTCAACCGAGATCAGCCCCAGCATTTT
cdr3_aa: CASSFNRDQPQHF
d_call: -
v_call: TRBV7-2
clone_size: -
j_call: TRBJ1-5

cdr3_nt: TGTGCCAGCAGGACCTCCGGGACAGCGGACTACACCTTC
cdr3_aa: CASRTSGTADYTF
d_call: TRBD1
v_call: TRBV6-5
clone_size: -
j_call: TRBJ1-2

cdr3_nt: TGTGCCAGCAGCTTAGCGGTGGGGACAGGGCATGGCTACACCTTC
cdr3_aa: CASSLAVGTGHGYTF
d_call: TRBD1
v_call: TRBV7-9
clone_size: -
j_call: TRBJ1-2

cdr3_nt: TGTGCCAGCAGCCCCTTCACAGGCACAGATACGCAGTATTTT
cdr3_aa: CASSPFTGTDTQYF
d_call: -
v_call: TRBV14
clone_size: -
j_call: TRBJ2-3

cdr3_nt: TGTGCCAGCAGCTTAAAGGGGGGGGTCGGGGAGCTGTTTTTT
cdr3_aa: CASSLKGGVGELFF
d_call: -
v_call: TRBV7-2
clone_size: -
j_call: TRBJ2-2

cdr3_nt: TGTGCCAGTAGTCTCACTAGCGGGAGTAGGAACACCGGGGAGCTGTTTTTT
cdr3_aa: CASSLTSGSRNTGELFF
d_call: TRBD2
v_call: TRBV19
clone_size: -
j_call: TRBJ2-2

cdr3_nt: TGTGCCAGCTCACCGGGGGGGGAGGCCTACAATGAGCAGTTCTTC
cdr3_aa: CASSPGGEAYNEQFF
d_call: TRBD2
v_call: TRBV18
clone_size: -
j_call: TRBJ2-1

cdr3_nt: TGTGCCAGCAGATGGACTAGCGGGACGTTCAATGAGCAGTTCTTC
cdr3_aa: CASRWTSGTFNEQFF
d_call: TRBD2
v_call: TRBV28
clone_size: -
j_call: TRBJ2-1

cdr3_nt: TGTGCCAGCATTAGTGAGTATAGTGAGGAGCAGTTCTTC
cdr3_aa: CASISEYSEEQFF
d_call: -
v_call: TRBV6-5
clone_size: -
j_call: TRBJ2-1

cdr3_nt: TGTGCCACCAGCAGAGATCGGACGGGAGGTCAGCCCCAGCATTTT
cdr3_aa: CATSRDRTGGQPQHF
d_call: -
v_call: TRBV15
clone_size: -
j_call: TRBJ1-5

cdr3_nt: TGTGCCAGCTCACAAACTAGCGGGACCTTCTACGAGCAGTACTTC
cdr3_aa: CASSQTSGTFYEQYF
d_call: TRBD2
v_call: TRBV18
clone_size: few
j_call: TRBJ2-7

cdr3_nt: TGCGCCAGCACAAGTCAGGGGGCGGGGGAGCAGTACTTC
cdr3_aa: CASTSQGAGEQYF
d_call: TRBD1
v_call: TRBV5-1
clone_size: -
j_call: TRBJ2-7

cdr3_nt: TGTGCCAGCAGTGTACCACAGGGGAACGACGAGCAGTACTTC
cdr3_aa: CASSVPQGNDEQYF
d_call: TRBD1
v_call: TRBV28
clone_size: -
j_call: TRBJ2-7

cdr3_nt: TGTGCCAGCAGCTTCGGCACGGGGAGCTATGGCTACACCTTC
cdr3_aa: CASSFGTGSYGYTF
d_call: -
v_call: TRBV7-2
clone_size: -
j_call: TRBJ1-2

cdr3_nt: TGCGCCAGCAGCCCGACAGGGGAAACCTACAATGAGCAGTTCTTC
cdr3_aa: CASSPTGETYNEQFF
d_call: TRBD1
v_call: TRBV5-1
clone_size: -
j_call: TRBJ2-1

cdr3_nt: TGTGCCAGTGGTCTTCCGGGACAGGGCCACTCTGGGGCCAACGTCCTGACTTTC
cdr3_aa: CASGLPGQGHSGANVLTF
d_call: TRBD1
v_call: TRBV19
clone_size: -
j_call: TRBJ2-6

cdr3_nt: TGTGCCAGCAGTTCCCCGTTACTTGAAGCTTTCTTT
cdr3_aa: CASSSPLLEAFF
d_call: -
v_call: TRBV28
clone_size: -
j_call: TRBJ1-1

cdr3_nt: TGTGCCAGCAGCGGGGGGACAGGGGAAGAGACCCAGTACTTC
cdr3_aa: CASSGGTGEETQYF
d_call: TRBD1
v_call: TRBV2
clone_size: -
j_call: TRBJ2-5

cdr3_nt: TGTGCCAGCAGCCTGGACAGGGGGATCCACGAGCAGTACTTC
cdr3_aa: CASSLDRGIHEQYF
d_call: TRBD1
v_call: TRBV7-9
clone_size: -
j_call: TRBJ2-7

cdr3_nt: TGTGCCAGCAGCTTTAGAAAAATTGATACGCAGTATTTT
cdr3_aa: CASSFRKIDTQYF
d_call: -
v_call: TRBV7-9
clone_size: few
j_call: TRBJ2-3